The T cell receptor (beta chain) under discussion was sequenced for a study of cytomegalovirus exposure and HLA in healthy donors (dated by TCRdb to the late 2010s). Background for the entire study: An earlier analysis of a few hundred of the donors reported roughly 300 Gb of sequence data and around 110 million unique TCR beta sequences obtained from about 180 million T cells. Along with the roughly 700-subject first cohort, a separate validation cohort of over a hundred different subjects was used. A later analysis re-analyzed previously published TCR beta repertoires from 650 to 800 donors and added high-resolution HLA genotyping to study TCR occurrence patterns. A later genetic analysis took genome-wide SNP genotypes for about 55% of the roughly 700 donors and used that subset as a discovery cohort. Using immunosequencing, the study profiled T cell repertoires from fewer than 850 subjects and related those repertoires to cytomegalovirus serostatus. All discovery cohort repertoires had been generated on a single sequencing platform. Roughly 5 DR-DQ haplotypes were handled as single units for association and clustering because linkage in the cohort was strong. The number of donors typed differed by locus, with roughly 620-640 for A, B, C, DRB1 and DQB1, over 500 for DQA1, 600 to 610 for DPA1, and roughly 450 for DPB1. Donor age, sex, ethnicity and CMV serostatus were collected together with the repertoire data. The later analysis used no new phenotypic data to find candidate immune exposures, relying instead on TCR beta sequences and their occurrence across donors. The study was designed to test whether signatures of past pathogen exposure could be identified by cataloging public T cell receptors. An early release that covered approximately 600 HLA-typed donors contained around 300 gigabases of sequencing data and 75 million to 100 million unique TCR sequences. Among almost 400 genotyped donors of the cohort, an average of approximately 240,000 unique TCR beta nucleotide sequences were sequenced per donor, roughly 20% of them non-productive. Among the roughly 390 genotyped donors, around 81% belonged to the genetic ancestry cluster associated with self-reported Caucasian donors. Both class I and class II loci were covered by HLA typing, at four-digit resolution. An earlier analysis of 587 of the donors used high-throughput TCR beta sequencing to judge whether each TCR beta V gene segment behaved as functional or pseudogenic. To predict cytomegalovirus infection status, the study brought together high-throughput TCR immunosequencing, statistical association of individual TCRs with disease status, and machine learning. Broader findings and caveats from the paper: A later analysis associated 15,000 to 20,000 TCR beta sequences with specific HLA alleles at a false discovery rate of 0.05. In a later analysis, the rate of TCR association differed among HLA loci, with DRB1 alleles having the most associated TCRs and HLA-C alleles having the fewest. Three of the identified cytomegalovirus-associated TCR beta chains were confirmed in vitro to be specific for cytomegalovirus antigens. The presence/absence analyses assumed that sequencing depth was roughly uniform across donors, and that assumption may not be true. In a later analysis, HLA-associated TCR beta chains showed more clonal expansion and lower generation probabilities than non-associated chains that were equally common. Some IMGT-functional V segments, including TRBV6-2 and TRBV6-3, could not be distinguished by the 87-base-pair reads and were therefore excluded. A later analysis found that most CMV-associated TCR beta chains appeared HLA-restricted, with HLA associations seemingly driven largely by CMV exposure. Several of the top co-occurrence clusters appeared to be linked to parvovirus B19, influenza, CMV and Epstein-Barr virus, according to a later analysis. The cohort was sequenced for TCR beta chains only, and without alpha or paired-chain data the features that could be detected were limited. Linkage disequilibrium might explain the correlated functional status among segregating V segments, but an unknown experimental factor could not be excluded. A further reported finding was that TCR beta sequences accurately predicted the HLA-A and HLA-B alleles for most subjects in the first cohort. A later genetic analysis associated a missense DCLRE1C variant with V-gene and J-gene trimming of TCR beta chains, and an independent cohort replicated the association. Across donors, most TCR sequences were observed very rarely, whereas some public TCRs were present in many individuals. Because HLA typing was missing for some donors at each locus, association tests included only the typed subset. A total of 150 or so TCR beta chains were listed by the study as associated with cytomegalovirus. The sequencing pipeline was judged likely to have produced a cluster of highly shared sequence variants as a technical artifact. Because counts were too low, 15 to 20 rarely observed V segments, including chromosome 9 orphons, were left out of the earlier analysis of over 550 of the donors. In a later genetic analysis, fewer N-insertions in productive TCRs were reported among donors in an Asian-associated ancestry cluster than the approximately 710-donor mean. It was suggested by the authors that the approach could potentially be generalized to other disease states and immunological phenotypes. CMV serostatus was the only immune exposure information available for the cohort. An earlier analysis of around 540 of the donors showed that most TCR beta V segments appeared in productive rearrangements either about 87% or about 30% of the time, which broadly matched IMGT annotations. When HLA alleles, especially DR and DQ, strongly co-occurred, attributing TCR associations to individual alleles was difficult. Cytomegalovirus status was reported to be diagnosed by the classifier with high specificity and sensitivity in both the original and validation cohorts.

In regard to this clone: This receptor's antigen is unknown. The input lacks base qualities; no much larger clone sits a single base away.

For this chain, trimming is 5 bases at the V end and 0 bases at the J end, and the number of junction bases without a gene match is 16. From the germline V gene, CDR1 is MGHRA and CDR2 is YSYEKL. The CDR3 contains 20 residues, cysteine and phenylalanine counted. Only the CDR3 region is kept as DNA, spanning 60 bases read in frame from base 1. In total, approximately 610 healthy bone marrow donors made up the cohort. Cohort members were all nominally healthy when sampled, although unrecorded immune exposures were likely present. The donor tested CMV seropositive, placing the donor among the 289 seropositive members of the cohort. Each donor provided a peripheral blood sample, and peripheral blood mononuclear cells were used for TCR beta sequencing. The Qiagen DNeasy Blood Extraction Kit was used to extract genomic DNA from the blood cell samples. The library was made by the immunoSEQ multiplex PCR assay. For the multiplex PCR, a mixture combining 60 forward primers for TCR Vbeta segments and 13 reverse primers for TCR Jbeta segments was used. Amplification of the CDR3 region of rearranged TCR beta genes was performed with a multiplex PCR assay on genomic DNA. On the Illumina HiSeq System, the amplified TCR beta libraries were sequenced as 87-base-pair reads. As for the authors' bioinformatics: A later analysis counted 75 million to 100 million unique TCR beta chains across the 640 or so repertoires, and some 11 million of these chains were shared by at least two donors. Raw reads were error-corrected and collapsed into unique sequences with a nearest-neighbor algorithm that merged closely related sequences to remove PCR and sequencing errors. V, D and J gene segments were assigned by aligning CDR3 sequences to IMGT reference sequences. For a sequence to be retained, at least a six-nucleotide match to both a V gene segment and a J gene segment was required. A rearrangement was called productive if the CDR3 had no stop codons and remained in frame with V and J, and every other rearrangement was called non-productive. CDR3 was defined by IMGT convention, running from the second conserved V-encoded cysteine to the conserved J-encoded phenylalanine. Sequences without an unambiguous match to a single V gene segment were excluded from the earlier analysis of about 600 of the donors. In an earlier analysis of approximately 500 of the donors, a V segment was called functional when productive rearrangements were above 56.7%, and segregating when the standard deviation between donors exceeded 5%. A statistical classification framework was developed to diagnose cytomegalovirus status using the catalog of TCR beta chain sequences. In a later analysis, V and J genes were assigned by comparing TCR nucleotide sequences against IMGT/GENE-DB human TR gene sequences. A later analysis assigned CDR3 sequences and most-parsimonious VDJ recombination scenarios with the TCRdist pipeline. In a later analysis, each TCR beta chain was defined by its CDR3 amino acid sequence together with its V-gene family, and reads without a unique V-gene family were excluded. To address suspected cross-contamination and a sequencing artifact, a later analysis removed 592 highly shared, low-generation-probability nucleotide sequences. In a later analysis, a clonal expansion index was calculated for each public chain from normalized within-repertoire ranks of inferred template counts. A later analysis computed generation probabilities with a VDJ recombination model fitted to out-of-frame rearrangements, and checked the results against IGoR. A later analysis scored TCR-TCR, TCR-HLA and TCR-CMV co-occurrence with hypergeometric tests, applying a repertoire-size bias correction to TCR pairs. To estimate false discovery rates, a later analysis permuted the HLA or CMV assignments 20 times. In a later analysis, co-occurring TCRs were grouped using DBSCAN, with TCRdist sequence similarity added in when clustering inside HLA-allele-positive subsets. Repertoires with fewer than 30,000 or more than 120,000 public chains were left out of co-occurrence clustering, as were five repertoires with anomalous nucleotide sharing. The clones in this table, taken by TCRdb from immuneACCESS, are in-frame only. Not every clone is retained; where verified, under half of the shortfall comes from an unresolved V gene, and the cause of the rest is unknown. D and trimming were read from the DNA, whereas the V and J calls and clone size are those reported in that table. Across this sample there are about 85,000 clones, with over 70% seen only once. Jointly, the top ten make up 32% of the sample.

The specimen was PBMCs. This chain joins TRBV4-1 to TRBJ2-4; the junction holds 10 bases that match TRBD2. The TCR originated in a man over 45 in good health and CMV-seropositive. The base sequence is TGCGCCAGCAGCTTAAGGGTAGCGGGAGGTCCATTCCTAGCCAAAAACATTCAGTACTTC. This codes for CASSLRVAGGPFLAKNIQYF.